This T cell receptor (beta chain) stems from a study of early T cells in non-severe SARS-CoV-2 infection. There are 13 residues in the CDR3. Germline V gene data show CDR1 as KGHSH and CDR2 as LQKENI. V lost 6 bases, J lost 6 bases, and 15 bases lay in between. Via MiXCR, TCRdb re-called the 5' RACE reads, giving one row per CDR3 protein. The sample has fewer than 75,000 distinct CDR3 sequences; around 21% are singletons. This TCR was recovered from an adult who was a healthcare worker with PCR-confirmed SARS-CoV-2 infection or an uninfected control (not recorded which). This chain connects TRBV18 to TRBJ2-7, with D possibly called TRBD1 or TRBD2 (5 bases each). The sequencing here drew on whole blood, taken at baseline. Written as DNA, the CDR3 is TGTGCCAGCTCTACCGGGACGGCGGGCGAGCAGTACTTC. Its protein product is CASSTGTAGEQYF.